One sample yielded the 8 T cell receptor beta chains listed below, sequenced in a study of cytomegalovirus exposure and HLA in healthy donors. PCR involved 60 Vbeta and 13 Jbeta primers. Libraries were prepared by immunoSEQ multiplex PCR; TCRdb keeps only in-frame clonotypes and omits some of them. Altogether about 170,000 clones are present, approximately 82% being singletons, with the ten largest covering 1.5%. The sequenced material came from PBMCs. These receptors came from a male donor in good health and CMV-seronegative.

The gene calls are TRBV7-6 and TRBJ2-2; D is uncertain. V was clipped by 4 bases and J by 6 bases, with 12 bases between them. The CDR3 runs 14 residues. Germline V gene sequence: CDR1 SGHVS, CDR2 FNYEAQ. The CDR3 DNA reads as TGTGCCAGCAGCTCCCAAACCCGGTCCGGGGAGCTGTTTTTT. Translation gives CASSSQTRSGELFF.

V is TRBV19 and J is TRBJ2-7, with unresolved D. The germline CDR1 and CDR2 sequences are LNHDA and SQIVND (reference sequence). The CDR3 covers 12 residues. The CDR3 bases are TGTGCGACGGCGGTGTCCACCCACGAGCAGTACTTC. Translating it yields CATAVSTHEQYF.

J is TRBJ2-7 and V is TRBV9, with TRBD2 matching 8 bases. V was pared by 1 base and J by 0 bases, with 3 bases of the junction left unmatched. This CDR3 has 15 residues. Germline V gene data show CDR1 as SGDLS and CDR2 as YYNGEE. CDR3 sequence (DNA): TGTGCCAGCAGCGTAAATAGCGGGGTCTCCTACGAGCAGTACTTC. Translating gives CASSVNSGVSYEQYF.

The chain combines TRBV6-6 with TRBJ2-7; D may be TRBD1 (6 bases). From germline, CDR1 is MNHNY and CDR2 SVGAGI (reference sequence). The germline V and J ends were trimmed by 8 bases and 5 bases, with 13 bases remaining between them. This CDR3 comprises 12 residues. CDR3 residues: CASYRVSHEQYF. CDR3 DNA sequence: TGTGCCAGCTACAGGGTGTCCCACGAGCAGTACTTC.

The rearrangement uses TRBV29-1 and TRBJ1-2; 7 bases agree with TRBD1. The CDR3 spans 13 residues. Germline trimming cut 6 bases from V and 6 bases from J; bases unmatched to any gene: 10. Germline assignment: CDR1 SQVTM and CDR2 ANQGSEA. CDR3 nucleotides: TGCAGCGTCGATCCCGAAACAGGGGATGGCTACACCTTC. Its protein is CSVDPETGDGYTF.

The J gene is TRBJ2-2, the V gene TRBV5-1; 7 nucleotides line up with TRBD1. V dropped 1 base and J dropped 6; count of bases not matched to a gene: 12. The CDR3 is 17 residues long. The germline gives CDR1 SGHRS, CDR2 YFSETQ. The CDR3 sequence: CASSLNPTGKYAGELFF. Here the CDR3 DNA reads TGCGCCAGCAGCTTGAATCCGACAGGGAAATACGCCGGGGAGCTGTTTTTT.

This chain's CDR3 is CASSRAGTGGMRGTDTQYF. As DNA, the CDR3 is TGCGCCAGCAGCAGAGCCGGGACAGGGGGAATGAGAGGGACAGATACGCAGTATTTT. The rearrangement joins TRBV5-1 to TRBJ2-3; 11 nucleotides align to TRBD1. The V and J ends lost 4 bases and 3 bases, in that order; junction bases with no gene match: 16. The CDR3 spans 19 residues. CDR1 is SGHRS and CDR2 is YFSETQ in the germline V gene.

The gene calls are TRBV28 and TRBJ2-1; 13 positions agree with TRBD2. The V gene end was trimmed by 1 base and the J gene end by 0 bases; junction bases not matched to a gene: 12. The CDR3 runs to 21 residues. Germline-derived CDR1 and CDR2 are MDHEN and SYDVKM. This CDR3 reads CASSLSYRGLAGYSSYNEQFF. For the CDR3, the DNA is TGTGCCAGCAGTTTATCATACCGGGGACTAGCGGGGTACAGCTCCTACAATGAGCAGTTCTTC.